The next 18 T cell receptor beta chains were all read from a single sample in a study of cytomegalovirus exposure and HLA in healthy donors. Primers: 60 Vbeta forward and 13 Jbeta reverse. TCRdb keeps only in-frame clones here, not all; method: immunoSEQ multiplex PCR. The sample lists roughly 62,000 clones, over 60% occurring once. Sample: PBMCs. The receptors originated from a woman aged 25 to 39 in good health and CMV-seronegative.

The genes are TRBV5-1 and TRBJ2-3; the D gene is possibly TRBD2 (6 bases). The CDR3 loop spans 15 amino acids. The germline CDR1 and CDR2 sequences are SGHRS and YFSETQ. Trimming left V 0 bases short and J 9 bases short, with 17 bases between. The CDR3 protein is CASSLAGGRSKTQYF. The CDR3 DNA follows: TGCGCCAGCAGCTTGGCAGGAGGGAGGAGTAAAACGCAGTATTTT.

This clone was found a few times. The CDR3 spells CASSPGSSGDYNEQFF. The DNA for the CDR3 is TGTGCCAGCAGCCCGGGGAGTAGCGGAGATTACAATGAGCAGTTCTTC. This chain uses TRBV5-4 with TRBJ2-1; D perhaps matches TRBD2 (6 bases). Germline V gene sequence: CDR1 SGHNT, CDR2 YYREEE (reference sequence). The CDR3 has 16 residues. The V end was cut by 4 bases, the J end by 4 bases, with 18 bases between.

V gene TRBV28 combines with J gene TRBJ2-7, with TRBD1 identical over 10 bases. Losses at the gene ends were 7 bases for V and 3 bases for J; bases not matched to a gene: 6. Germline-derived CDR1 and CDR2 are MDHEN and SYDVKM. The CDR3 is made up of 14 amino acids. CDR3 DNA: TGTGCCAGCACTCGGGACAGGGGAATCTACGAGCAGTACTTC. Amino acids: CASTRDRGIYEQYF.

The chain has TRBV29-1 and TRBJ2-1; 8 bases are shared with TRBD1. CDR1 is SQVTM and CDR2 is ANQGSEA in the germline V gene. This CDR3 comprises 13 residues. V shed 7 bases and J 4 bases; nucleotides not matched to a gene: 6. In DNA form, the CDR3 reads TGCAGCGCCGGGACAGGCGGATACAATGAGCAGTTCTTC. It translates to CSAGTGGYNEQFF.

V gene TRBV6-6 combines with J gene TRBJ2-5, with D unresolved. The germline V and J ends were trimmed by 8 bases and 5 bases, with 6 bases remaining between them. The CDR3 contains 10 residues. Per germline, CDR1 MNHNY and CDR2 SVGAGI (reference sequence). CDR3 sequence: CASERETQYF. The DNA of the CDR3 is TGTGCCAGCGAGAGGGAGACCCAGTACTTC.

The J gene is TRBJ2-2, the V gene TRBV7-8, with TRBD1 matching 7 bases. The germline gives CDR1 SGHVS, CDR2 FQNEAQ. Unmatched junction bases numbered 7, after V lost 5 bases and J lost 4 bases. The CDR3 is 15 residues long. CDR3 sequence (DNA): TGTGCCAGCAGCCTACAGGGGAAGGCCACCGGGGAGCTGTTTTTT. Protein sequence: CASSLQGKATGELFF.

The V and J genes are TRBV19 and TRBJ2-1, with 7 bases aligning to TRBD1. The V gene's germline CDR1 is LNHDA and CDR2 SQIVND (reference sequence). The CDR3 spans 15 residues. V lost 4 bases and J lost 2; bases outside the gene matches: 5. DNA for the CDR3: TGTGCCAGTAGTACCTGGACAGGCGCCTACAATGAGCAGTTCTTC. Amino acid sequence: CASSTWTGAYNEQFF.

The chain carries TRBV27 and TRBJ1-1; 7 bases are a match to TRBD1. The CDR3 is made up of 14 amino acids. Germline V CDR1 and CDR2: MNHEY, SMNVEV (reference sequence). J gave up 5 bases and V 10 bases, and 13 bases lay outside the gene matches. CDR3 bases: TGTGCCACCTCTATCTCAGGGGGTGGGACTGAAGCTTTCTTT. Its translation: CATSISGGGTEAFF.

J is TRBJ2-3 and V is TRBV18; 7 bases map to TRBD2. The V and J ends lost 6 bases and 3 bases, in that order; junction bases with no gene match: 9. CDR3 length equals 15 residues. Germline V lookup: CDR1 KGHSH, CDR2 LQKENI. The CDR3, as DNA: TGTGCCAGCTCCCCTTCAGCGGGGTGGACAGATACGCAGTATTTT. Translating gives CASSPSAGWTDTQYF.

The rearrangement links TRBV10-3 to TRBJ2-1, with 10 nucleotides matching TRBD2. V gave up 8 bases and J gave up 0 bases; unmatched junction bases: 7. The CDR3 is made up of 16 amino acids. CDR1 is ENHRY and CDR2 is SYGVKD in the germline V gene. DNA of the CDR3: TGTGCCATCGGGCTCCCTAGCGGGAGCTCCTACAATGAGCAGTTCTTC. It is translated as CAIGLPSGSSYNEQFF.

The chain links TRBV7-2 to TRBJ1-1, with D tentatively TRBD1 (5 bases). Trimming took off 2 bases at V and 7 bases at J, with 20 bases between the two ends. The CDR3 covers 16 residues. Germline lookup yields CDR1 SGHTA and CDR2 FQGNSA. The chain's CDR3 is CASSLLPPRQTFEAFF. CDR3 nucleotide sequence: TGTGCCAGCAGCTTATTACCGCCCCGACAGACTTTTGAAGCTTTCTTT.

In nucleotides, the CDR3 is TGTGCCAGCAGCAAAGGAGAAGAAGCTTTCTTT. Protein product: CASSKGEEAFF. The chain links TRBV21-1 to TRBJ1-1. TRBV21-1 is an annotated pseudogene. CDR3 size: 11 residues.

This clone was seen a handful of times. The chain is built from TRBV30 and TRBJ1-2, with D maybe TRBD1 (5 bases). The CDR3 sequence is 13 residues long. The germline V gene encodes CDR1 GTSNPN and CDR2 SVGIG (reference sequence). Trimming cost V 4 bases and J 1 base, with 10 bases left between them. CDR3 DNA: TGTGCCTGGAATCCAGGGTATAACTATGGCTACACCTTC. It specifies CAWNPGYNYGYTF.

V gene TRBV15 combines with J gene TRBJ2-1; 8 bases agree with TRBD2. The V and J ends lost 6 bases and 8 bases, in that order; junction bases with no gene match: 6. The germline gives CDR1 LNHNV, CDR2 YYDKDF (reference sequence). This CDR3 is built from 13 residues. The CDR3 protein is CATRAREEDEQFF. CDR3 DNA sequence: TGTGCCACCAGGGCGCGGGAGGAGGATGAGCAGTTCTTC.

This chain uses TRBV4-3 with TRBJ1-1; D may be TRBD1 (6 bases). Germline V gene lookup returns CDR1 LGHNA and CDR2 YSLEER. V shed 4 bases and J shed 1 base, with 16 bases lying between them. The CDR3 has 16 amino acids. The CDR3 DNA follows: TGCGCCAGCAGCCCCGAAGGGGGTTTGGCGAACACTGAAGCTTTCTTT. The encoded protein is CASSPEGGLANTEAFF.

The genes are TRBV25-1 and TRBJ2-5, with 7 bases fitting TRBD1. This CDR3 comprises 14 residues. The V gene's germline CDR1 is MGHDK and CDR2 SYGVNS. With 6 bases clipped from V and 5 bases from J, the junction kept 9 bases outside the gene matches. DNA for the CDR3: TGTGCCAGCAGATTAACAGGGGCCGTGGAGACCCAGTACTTC. Translation: CASRLTGAVETQYF.

The V and J genes are TRBV7-9 and TRBJ2-5; TRBD2 matches 10 bases. Germline lookup yields CDR1 SEHNR and CDR2 FQNEAQ (reference sequence). CDR3 length equals 15 residues. The ends lost 4 bases at V and 7 bases at J; junction bases unmatched: 9. The CDR3, as DNA: TGTGCCAGCAGCTCAGAAGCGGGAGGGCCAGCGACCCAGTACTTC. This sequence encodes CASSSEAGGPATQYF.

The chain uses TRBV5-6 and TRBJ2-3, with 15 bases matching TRBD2. Germline loops: CDR1 SGHDT, CDR2 YYEEEE. The V and J ends lost 4 bases and 5 bases, in that order; junction bases with no gene match: 11. CDR3 length: 18 amino acids. The CDR3 coding sequence is TGTGCCAGCAGCCCCCCCGGACTAGCGGGAGGGCCAGAAGATACGCAGTATTTT. Amino acid sequence: CASSPPGLAGGPEDTQYF.